This TCR beta chain was found in a study of blood T cell repertoires in COVID-19 (dated by TCRdb to 2020 to 2021). In the study overall: The collaborator samples originated in the United States, Italy and Spain and spanned the acute and convalescent phases of COVID-19. The prospective study material was composed of cDNA or gDNA derived from T cells, B-cell-depleted T cells, or PBMCs. Deeply sampled blood TCRbeta repertoires from subjects exposed to, actively infected with, or recovered from COVID-19 were included in the dataset. The repertoires were released in a freely available public database meant as a resource for research on the immune response to SARS-CoV-2. The samples were drawn from two sources: the first 160 participants of the ongoing ImmuneRACE study, and 950 to 1,500 subjects contributed by 6 global collaborators. A de-identified subject ID, COVID-19 status, age in years and sex were almost always included in the sample metadata. Where HLA class I and class II types were available, the types were taken from metadata supplied by the sample provider, not from assay-based typing.

The CDR3 contains 15 residues, cysteine and phenylalanine counted. Only the CDR3 portion is preserved as DNA: 45 bases, with reading frame beginning at the first base. The germline V gene supplies CDR1 SGHTA and CDR2 FQGNSA. Between the V and J ends, shortened by 5 bases and 3 bases respectively, the junction contains 14 bases. The paper's findings and limits, for the study overall: Clinical and demographic metadata were provided uncurated, with the amount varying by source and participant.

In regard to this clone: It has no known antigen specificity. Nothing much larger sits one base from this clone, and base qualities are not available.

TCRbeta CDR3 regions were amplified from genomic DNA using the immunoSEQ Assay, a bias-controlled multiplex PCR. The published analysis was carried out like this. Nucleated cell counts per sample were estimated from amplification of reference gene primers within the assay. To quantify the absolute abundance of each unique TCRbeta CDR3 rearrangement, sequence reads were collapsed and filtered. For each sample, productive Simpson clonality was calculated by taking the square root of Simpson's diversity index across productive rearrangements. This is the immuneACCESS table as TCRdb keeps it, with only in-frame sequences that have V and J called. A part of the clones is gone; compared with another copy, unresolved V genes explain less than half, and the rest is unexplained. That table gives V, J and clone size, and the DNA gave D and trimming. The sample table lists some 510,000 clones, approximately 88% of them with a count of one. The top ten clones comprise 1.8% of the sample.

In the prospective study, participants were about 18 to 100 years old, resided in 25 or so geographic areas of the United States, and were enrolled through a virtual design. In the prospective study, cohorts were assigned on the basis of participant-reported clinical history obtained from a screening survey and a study questionnaire. ImmuneRACE Cohort 3 recovered participants were defined by two consecutive negative NP/OP PCR tests, healthcare professional clearance, or symptom resolution. Mobile phlebotomists in the prospective study collected whole blood, serum and a nasopharyngeal or oropharyngeal swab from every participant. Participants in the prospective study had the option to provide additional blood draws and questionnaires over a 2-month period. Before DNA extraction, blood samples from the prospective study were shipped at room temperature or frozen.

The chain was built from TRBV7-2 and TRBJ1-5, with the D segment identity uncertain. The receptor was isolated from a woman between 40 and 50 years old who had recovered from COVID-19. Sequencing used PBMCs or T cells enriched from blood (not recorded which). At the DNA level, the sequence is TGTGCCAGCAGCCTCCGTGTGGGCGTCAATCAGCCCCAGCATTTT. It is translated as CASSLRVGVNQPQHF.